This T cell receptor beta chain was sequenced in a study of blood T cells in healthy people across ages. Healthy individuals of Caucasian origin from Russia, aged roughly 6 to 90, served as donors. Each sample yielded at least 6 micrograms of PBMC total RNA. This clonotype was detected a few times. Its target is unknown. Study-wide findings and caveats: Fewer expanded clones and more diversity marked long-lived versus aged donors. Observed TCR beta diversity per million T cells went down as age went up. This fall followed a roughly linear course with age.

Deletions cut 0 bases from V and 0 bases from J, with 15 bases between. The CDR3 consists of 17 residues. The germline V gene has CDR1 DFQATT and CDR2 SNEGSKA (reference sequence). Through a sample-barcoded 5' primer and a J-beta primer mix, a second PCR was run for roughly 6 to 11 cycles. TCRdb re-called the 5' RACE reads with MiXCR, one entry per CDR3 protein. The repertoire holds around 1.5 million distinct CDR3 sequences, with about 32% as singletons. The material sequenced was blood. This chain links TRBV20-1 with TRBJ2-4; no clear D. The clonotype originates from a woman younger than 45 in good health. Written as DNA, the CDR3 is TGCAGTGCTAGAGATCGCCCTGCAATAGTAGCCAAAAACATTCAGTACTTC. Its protein is CSARDRPAIVAKNIQYF.